This note documents a single TCR beta chain sequence. Its matching antigen is unknown. The data were obtained in a study of cytomegalovirus exposure and HLA in healthy donors. Findings and caveats of the study: The authors enumerated around 150 TCR beta chains as linked to cytomegalovirus.

This CDR3 has 15 amino acids. V lost 5 bases and J lost 3, with 16 bases in between. Germline V CDR1 and CDR2: SGHVS, FNYEAQ. The primer mix had 60 Vbeta and 13 Jbeta primers. Repertoires were generated with immunoSEQ multiplex PCR, while TCRdb's copy carries only in-frame clones and drops some. This repertoire shows approximately 160,000 clones, around three quarters found once; its top ten account for 1%. The rearrangement uses TRBV7-6 and TRBJ1-2; a weak D match, TRBD1 (5 bases). Specimen: PBMCs. The clonotype was recovered from a woman between 45 and 60 years old in good health and CMV-seropositive. The CDR3 sequence: CASSPGAGTYYGYTF. CDR3 coding DNA: TGTGCCAGCAGCCCTGGGGCGGGGACCTACTATGGCTACACCTTC.